This TCR beta chain was documented in a study of cytomegalovirus exposure and HLA in healthy donors. Of note for this clone: Its specificity is unknown.

Trimming stripped 3 bases from V and 2 bases from J, with 16 bases between. This CDR3 region has 16 residues. Points from the study as a whole: Reportedly, fewer N-insertions than the 666-donor mean appeared in an Asian-associated ancestry cluster in a later analysis. In an earlier analysis, about 90% or about 30%: the productive usage of most TCR beta V segments. A list of about 160 TCR beta chains associated with cytomegalovirus was given.

The PCR employed 60 Vbeta primers together with 13 Jbeta primers. The protocol was immunoSEQ multiplex PCR, while the TCRdb copy is restricted to in-frame clones and leaves out a portion. The sample includes more than 150,000 clones, roughly 87% of them seen just once. Donors in the study were healthy people who gave bone marrow. The clonotype originates from a girl under two years old in good health and CMV-seronegative. The specimen was PBMCs. V gene TRBV23-1 combines with J gene TRBJ1-2; unclear D gene. TRBV23-1 belongs to the ORF category, with a function that is uncertain. The CDR3 bases are TGCGCCAGCAGTCATAGTCCCGCGCGGCCAAACTATGGCTACACCTTC. This encodes CASSHSPARPNYGYTF.